The rows below give T cell receptor beta chains drawn from one sample of a study of blood T cell repertoires in COVID-19. Using immunoSEQ multiplex PCR, the repertoire was profiled, and TCRdb retains in-frame clones only, with some absent. The sample consists of about 160,000 clones, 81% of them appearing once. Input material: PBMCs or T cells enriched from blood (not recorded which). The receptor source for this set is a woman in her thirties or forties with acute COVID-19. The CDR3 runs from the conserved cysteine through the conserved F or W. The D gene is left open where the match is weak. Rows give clone size only sometimes, using once, few, many, or a class for an expanded clone.

J	D	V	size	CDR3	DNA
TRBJ2-2	NA	TRBV4-1	NA	CASSQLSSVALGAGELFF	TGCGCCAGCAGCCAATTATCTTCTGTTGCACTTGGAGCCGGGGAGCTGTTTTTT
TRBJ2-1	NA	TRBV7-3	NA	CASSPGSSVYNEQFF	TGTGCCAGCAGCCCAGGGTCTAGCGTTTACAATGAGCAGTTCTTC
TRBJ1-2	NA	TRBV30	NA	CACTEGNYGYTF	TGTGCCTGCACCGAGGGTAACTATGGCTACACCTTC
TRBJ2-1	TRBD2	TRBV13	NA	CASSLGEGRASYNEQFF	TGTGCCAGCAGCTTAGGTGAAGGGAGGGCCTCCTACAATGAGCAGTTCTTC
TRBJ1-2	TRBD1	TRBV30	NA	CAWRRQGADGYTF	TGTGCCTGGAGACGACAGGGGGCGGACGGCTACACCTTC
TRBJ1-6	TRBD1	TRBV11-2	NA	CASSLTDRGNSPLHF	TGTGCCAGCAGCTTAACAGACAGGGGTAATTCACCCCTCCACTTT
TRBJ2-1	NA	TRBV4-1	once	CASSQGTLGPWQFF	TGCGCCAGCAGCCAAGGAACACTAGGACCATGGCAGTTCTTC
TRBJ1-4	NA	TRBV19	NA	CASSIGQATNEKLFF	TGTGCCAGTAGTATAGGACAGGCAACTAATGAAAAACTGTTTTTT
TRBJ1-1	TRBD1	TRBV6-5	NA	CASRYRGNTEAFF	TGTGCCAGCAGGTACAGGGGGAACACTGAAGCTTTCTTT
TRBJ1-6	TRBD1	TRBV7-9	NA	CASSLETGGSPLHF	TGTGCCAGCAGCTTAGAGACAGGGGGTTCACCCCTCCACTTT
TRBJ2-1	TRBD2	TRBV5-8	NA	CASSPWPPLAGPYNEQFF	TGTGCCAGCAGCCCTTGGCCCCCCCTAGCGGGACCCTACAATGAGCAGTTCTTC
TRBJ2-3	NA	TRBV5-4	NA	CASSSRELRSTDTQYF	TGTGCCAGCAGCTCTCGGGAGTTGAGAAGCACAGATACGCAGTATTTT
TRBJ2-4	TRBD1	TRBV28	NA	CASSFGQGRRNIQYF	TGTGCCAGCAGTTTTGGACAGGGGCGAAGAAACATTCAGTACTTC
TRBJ2-1	TRBD2	TRBV27	few	CASSFLYGAGEGRGQFF	TGTGCCAGCAGTTTCCTTTACGGGGCGGGAGAGGGTCGAGGGCAGTTCTTC
TRBJ2-2	NA	TRBV5-1	NA	CASRLASNTGELFF	TGCGCCAGCAGGCTAGCGTCGAACACCGGGGAGCTGTTTTTT
TRBJ2-5	TRBD2	TRBV11-2	NA	CASSSRREGETQYF	TGTGCCAGCAGCTCTCGCCGGGAGGGGGAGACCCAGTACTTC
TRBJ1-1	TRBD1	TRBV5-6	NA	CASSPGGTEAFF	TGTGCCAGCAGCCCAGGGGGCACTGAAGCTTTCTTT
TRBJ2-2	NA	TRBV2	NA	CASTPYNTGELFF	TGTGCCAGCACTCCCTACAACACCGGGGAGCTGTTTTTT
TRBJ2-1	TRBD1	TRBV6-1	NA	CASSARTGGVFYNEQFF	TGTGCCAGCAGTGCCAGGACAGGGGGCGTTTTCTACAATGAGCAGTTCTTC
TRBJ1-5	NA	TRBV18	NA	CASSTQGQPQHF	TGTGCCAGCTCAACTCAGGGCCAACCCCAGCATTTT
TRBJ2-5	NA	TRBV25-1	NA	CASSEGDSSRETQYF	TGTGCCAGCAGTGAGGGCGATTCAAGTAGAGAGACCCAGTACTTC
TRBJ1-5	NA	TRBV20-1	NA	CSASRGGASNQPQHF	TGCAGTGCTAGTCGGGGGGGGGCTAGCAATCAGCCCCAGCATTTT
TRBJ1-5	TRBD1	TRBV30	few	CAWSDGQGTPPQHF	TGTGCCTGGAGTGACGGACAGGGCACTCCGCCCCAGCATTTT
TRBJ1-1	NA	TRBV7-8	NA	CASSLDRVGTEAFF	TGTGCCAGCAGCTTAGACAGGGTTGGCACTGAAGCTTTCTTT
TRBJ2-5	TRBD2	TRBV12-5	once	CASAPTGREAETQYF	TGTGCTAGTGCCCCGACGGGGCGGGAGGCGGAGACCCAGTACTTC
TRBJ2-1	TRBD2	TRBV5-8	NA	CASSWGTRRSNEQFF	TGTGCCAGCAGCTGGGGGACTAGGAGAAGTAATGAGCAGTTCTTC
TRBJ1-2	NA	TRBV7-9	NA	CASSLASVLNYGYTF	TGTGCCAGCAGCTTAGCATCCGTCCTTAACTATGGCTACACCTTC
TRBJ1-1	NA	TRBV6-1	NA	CASSEKYRKENTEAFF	TGTGCCAGCAGTGAAAAATACAGGAAAGAAAACACTGAAGCTTTCTTT
TRBJ1-6	NA	TRBV19	NA	CASSISHGGTLHF	TGTGCCAGTAGTATATCCCACGGCGGGACCCTCCACTTT
TRBJ2-1	NA	TRBV12-3/TRBV12-4	NA	CASSFILDEQFF	TGTGCCAGCAGTTTTATCCTAGATGAGCAGTTCTTC
TRBJ1-5	NA	TRBV30	NA	CAWSRNSNQPQHF	TGTGCCTGGAGCCGTAATAGCAATCAGCCCCAGCATTTT
TRBJ2-5	NA	TRBV2	NA	CASSEMGGETQYF	TGTGCCAGCAGTGAGATGGGGGGAGAGACCCAGTACTTC
TRBJ2-1	NA	TRBV7-9	NA	CASSLERQNYNEQFF	TGTGCCAGCAGCTTAGAACGACAGAATTACAATGAGCAGTTCTTC
TRBJ1-2	NA	TRBV5-4	NA	CASSPPGLNYGYTF	TGTGCCAGCAGCCCCCCGGGACTAAACTATGGCTACACCTTC
TRBJ1-6	TRBD1	TRBV5-1	NA	CASSQGQGNSPLHF	TGCGCCAGCAGCCAGGGACAGGGGAACTCACCCCTCCACTTT
TRBJ2-5	NA	TRBV7-9	NA	CASNGGGQETQYF	TGTGCCAGCAATGGGGGAGGCCAAGAGACCCAGTACTTC
TRBJ1-1	TRBD1	TRBV27	NA	CASSLRAGGGNTEAFF	TGTGCCAGCAGTTTAAGGGCAGGGGGCGGGAACACTGAAGCTTTCTTT
TRBJ1-2	TRBD1	TRBV12-3/TRBV12-4	NA	CASSPRQGHGYTF	TGTGCCAGCAGTCCTAGACAGGGACATGGCTACACCTTC
TRBJ2-5	NA	TRBV14	NA	CASSQERGSETQYF	TGTGCCAGCAGCCAAGAAAGGGGTTCGGAGACCCAGTACTTC
TRBJ1-1	NA	TRBV18	NA	CASSPSTGNTEAFF	TGTGCCAGCTCACCATCGACAGGGAACACTGAAGCTTTCTTT